Presented here are 32 T cell receptor beta chains from one specimen sequenced in a study of T cell changes during pregnancy in multiple sclerosis (dated by TCRdb to the late 2010s). The library came from the immunoSEQ multiplex PCR assay. In its TCRdb copy, this immuneACCESS table keeps in-frame sequences only and misses some clones. Where compared with another copy, unresolved V genes explain less than half of these, and the others have no known cause. This sample has 30,000 to 40,000 clones in its table, and 91% of those were observed once. The ten largest clones represent about 0.42% of the sample. The sample here was CD4+ T cells from peripheral blood mononuclear cells, taken in the third trimester of pregnancy. The receptors shown here come from a female donor in good health, enrolled as a control in a pregnancy study.

The V and J genes are TRBV28 and TRBJ1-2; D possibly corresponds to TRBD1 (5 bases). CDR3 size: 15 residues. The V end was cut by 8 bases, the J end by 5 bases, with 21 bases between. Germline CDR1 reads MDHEN; CDR2 reads SYDVKM. Here the CDR3 reads CASVLGGAPRYGYTF. CDR3 sequence (DNA): TGTGCCAGCGTATTAGGCGGGGCGCCTAGATATGGCTACACCTTC.

The chain carries TRBV11-2 and TRBJ2-5; 8 nucleotides align to TRBD2. The V gene's germline CDR1 is SGHAT and CDR2 FQNNGV. The CDR3 contains 16 residues. J was trimmed by 5 bases and V by 1 base; bases with no gene match: 9. The CDR3 DNA reads TGTGCCAGCAGCTTAGTCGGGGGATCGGGGGGGGAGACCCAGTACTTC. This encodes CASSLVGGSGGETQYF.

The chain carries TRBV7-9 and TRBJ1-5, with a weak D call TRBD1 (5 bases). V shed 1 base and J shed 5 bases, with 9 bases lying between them. This CDR3 region has 14 residues. Germline V CDR1 and CDR2: SEHNR, FQNEAQ (reference sequence). CDR3 amino acids: CASSLVGLHQPQHF. CDR3 sequence (DNA): TGTGCCAGCAGCTTAGTGGGGCTCCATCAGCCCCAGCATTTT.

This chain uses TRBV20-1 with TRBJ2-5; D might be TRBD1 (5 bases). In germline, CDR1 is DFQATT, CDR2 SNEGSKA (reference sequence). V dropped 6 bases and J dropped 3 bases, with 5 bases sitting between them. The CDR3 is made up of 10 amino acids. In DNA, the CDR3 is TGCAGTGCAGGGGAAGAGACCCAGTACTTC. This translates into CSAGEETQYF.

The chain employs TRBV23-1 and TRBJ1-1; tentatively, D is TRBD1 (5 bases). TRBV23-1 is an ORF for which the function is uncertain. The V gene lost 5 bases and the J gene lost 1 base, with 14 bases spanning the gap. The CDR3 runs to 15 residues. For the CDR3, the DNA is TGCGCCAGCAGTTCTCTCGGACACCCGAACACTGAAGCTTTCTTT. As protein: CASSSLGHPNTEAFF.

CDR3 coding DNA: TGCGCCAGCGCCCCCTTTGGACAGAACGCTCAAGAGACCCAGTACTTC. This encodes CASAPFGQNAQETQYF. The rearrangement uses TRBV5-1 and TRBJ2-5; D is possibly TRBD1 (6 bases). CDR1 and CDR2 (germline): SGHRS, YFSETQ. V was shortened by 7 bases and J by 2 bases, with 21 bases between the two germline ends. This CDR3 comprises 16 residues.

The J gene is TRBJ1-2, the V gene TRBV9; possible D gene TRBD1, 6 bases. CDR1 and CDR2 from the germline V gene are SGDLS and YYNGEE. The CDR3 totals 13 residues. The V and J ends lost 4 bases and 2 bases respectively, with 9 bases between them. The CDR3 reads CASSPQGNYGYTF. Here the CDR3 DNA reads TGTGCCAGCAGCCCCCAGGGGAACTATGGCTACACCTTC.

The J gene is TRBJ2-7, the V gene TRBV28; 10 bases line up with TRBD1. This CDR3 contains 13 residues. The germline CDR1 and CDR2 sequences are MDHEN and SYDVKM. V shed 7 bases and J 12 bases; nucleotides not matched to a gene: 12. For the CDR3, the DNA is TGTGCCAGCACCTTGACAGGGGGCCTCCCCAGGTACTTC. Protein sequence: CASTLTGGLPRYF.

The chain recombines TRBV18 with TRBJ2-1, with 7 bases aligning to TRBD1. This CDR3 is built from 16 residues. Germline loops: CDR1 KGHSH, CDR2 LQKENI. Unmatched junction bases numbered 5, after V lost 0 bases and J lost 3 bases. The CDR3 DNA reads TGTGCCAGCTCACCACCACACAGGGACAGCTACAATGAGCAGTTCTTC. Residues: CASSPPHRDSYNEQFF.

This chain connects TRBV5-4 to TRBJ2-7; 8 bases are shared with TRBD2. The length of the CDR3 is 14 residues. V was clipped by 0 bases and J by 2 bases; unmatched bases: 1. Germline values: CDR1 SGHNT, CDR2 YYREEE (reference sequence). The CDR3 nucleotides are TGTGCCAGCAGCTTGGGCGGGGGGCCCTACGAGCAGTACTTC. Translated: CASSLGGGPYEQYF.

The chain employs TRBV19 and TRBJ2-2; tentatively, D is TRBD2 (5 bases). Germline V gives CDR1 LNHDA, CDR2 SQIVND (reference sequence). The CDR3 extends over 14 amino acids. Trimming shortened V by 7 bases and J by 0 bases, and 9 bases separated the two germline ends. CDR3 DNA sequence: TGTGCCAGTAAAAAGGACTCGAACACCGGGGAGCTGTTTTTT. This encodes CASKKDSNTGELFF.

The chain recombines TRBV18 with TRBJ2-3, with D possibly being TRBD2 (7 bases). This CDR3 is built from 17 residues. V lost 0 bases and J lost 0, with 13 bases in between. Germline V gives CDR1 KGHSH, CDR2 LQKENI. CDR3 nucleotide sequence: TGTGCCAGCTCACCACCGGTCGGGGGGCCCAGCACAGATACGCAGTATTTT. Its translation: CASSPPVGGPSTDTQYF.

The rearrangement joins TRBV7-2 to TRBJ2-3; D not certain. V lost 2 bases and J 6 bases, leaving 9 bases between the germline ends. Germline values: CDR1 SGHTA, CDR2 FQGNSA. This CDR3 comprises 13 residues. CDR3 loop: CASSLNPYDTQYF. CDR3 sequence (DNA): TGTGCCAGCAGCTTAAACCCCTATGATACGCAGTATTTT.

The table lists this clone with a count of one. This chain joins TRBV28 and TRBJ1-5; 9 bases line up with TRBD1. Germline-derived CDR1 and CDR2 are MDHEN and SYDVKM. CDR3 size: 17 residues. J lost 0 bases, V lost 8 bases, and 11 bases had no gene match. CDR3 amino acids: CASARGTGLVSNQPQHF. In DNA, the CDR3 is TGTGCCAGCGCCCGTGGGACAGGGTTGGTTAGCAATCAGCCCCAGCATTTT.

J is TRBJ2-3 and V is TRBV27; D is uncertain. The V gene's germline CDR1 is MNHEY and CDR2 SMNVEV (reference sequence). Trimming cost V 2 bases and J 2 bases, with 8 bases left between them. This CDR3 spans 14 amino acids. CDR3 in DNA: TGTGCCAGCAGTTTAAGTACTAACACAGATACGCAGTATTTT. Translated, it gives CASSLSTNTDTQYF.

This chain uses TRBV6-5 with TRBJ2-2; possibly TRBD1 for D (6 bases). The V end was cut by 3 bases, the J end by 4 bases, with 9 bases between. CDR1 and CDR2 (germline): MNHEY, SVGAGI. The CDR3 covers 14 residues. The chain's CDR3 is CASSYTGFTGELFF. DNA for the CDR3: TGTGCCAGCAGTTATACAGGGTTCACCGGGGAGCTGTTTTTT.

This clone was observed a single time. The gene calls are TRBV5-4 and TRBJ1-3, with a possible D match to TRBD1 (6 bases). CDR3 length: 14 amino acids. Trimming cost V 2 bases and J 2 bases, with 8 bases left between them. Germline V lookup: CDR1 SGHNT, CDR2 YYREEE (reference sequence). CDR3 protein: CASSFGGPGNTIYF. The CDR3 region has the DNA TGTGCCAGCAGCTTCGGGGGGCCTGGAAACACCATATATTTT.

The V gene is TRBV28, the J gene TRBJ1-1; perhaps TRBD1 as D (5 bases). CDR3 length: 15 amino acids. From germline, CDR1 is MDHEN and CDR2 SYDVKM. The V gene lost 3 bases and the J gene lost 3 bases, with 14 bases spanning the gap. CDR3 amino acids: CASSFGGGVYTEAFF. The CDR3 DNA is TGTGCCAGCAGTTTTGGGGGAGGCGTGTACACTGAAGCTTTCTTT.

The V gene is TRBV6-1, the J gene TRBJ1-3, with D uncertain. Germline loops: CDR1 MNHNS, CDR2 SASEGT. The CDR3 spans 14 residues. The V gene lost 7 bases and the J gene lost 0 bases, with 10 bases spanning the gap. CDR3 loop: CASIPGSSGNTIYF. CDR3 in DNA: TGTGCCAGCATCCCGGGATCCTCTGGAAACACCATATATTTT.

The chain carries TRBV11-2 and TRBJ2-7; 9 nucleotides agree with TRBD2. This CDR3 spans 14 amino acids. Unmatched junction bases numbered 5, after V lost 5 bases and J lost 3 bases. In germline, CDR1 is SGHAT, CDR2 FQNNGV. The CDR3, as DNA: TGTGCCAGCAGCGTCAGCGGGGGGATCTACGAGCAGTACTTC. This codes for CASSVSGGIYEQYF.

This chain joins TRBV18 and TRBJ2-3; 13 positions agree with TRBD2. CDR1 and CDR2 (germline): KGHSH, LQKENI. V was clipped by 0 bases and J by 3 bases; unmatched bases: 12. The CDR3 totals 20 residues. The CDR3 bases are TGTGCCAGCTCACCACCTCATTATGGACTAGCGGGGGCGAGGACAGATACGCAGTATTTT. Translating it yields CASSPPHYGLAGARTDTQYF.

J is TRBJ1-4 and V is TRBV5-4; 10 nucleotides align to TRBD1. The CDR3 has 14 amino acids. With V trimmed by 4 bases and J by 8 bases, 5 bases remained unmatched. Germline V lookup: CDR1 SGHNT, CDR2 YYREEE (reference sequence). The CDR3 sequence: CASSPGTGEEKLFF. CDR3 nucleotide sequence: TGTGCCAGCAGCCCCGGGACAGGGGAAGAAAAACTGTTTTTT.

The CDR3 DNA reads TGTGCCAGTAGTATTTCTAGGGGTCGGGCAGGAGATGGCTACACCTTC. This gives the protein CASSISRGRAGDGYTF. The rearrangement links TRBV19 to TRBJ1-2; D might be TRBD1 (5 bases). This CDR3 spans 16 amino acids. Between the trimmed V and J ends, which lost 3 bases and 6 bases, there was a span of 20 bases. CDR1 LNHDA and CDR2 SQIVND come from the germline V gene (reference sequence).

The CDR3 sequence is CSSQTLLRNEQFF. For the CDR3, the DNA is TGCAGCTCTCAGACTCTTTTAAGGAATGAGCAGTTCTTC. The V gene is TRBV29-1, the J gene TRBJ2-1; no clear D. Between the trimmed V and J ends, which lost 8 bases and 7 bases, there was a span of 18 bases. Germline CDR1 SQVTM, CDR2 ANQGSEA. The CDR3 is 13 residues long.

CDR3 DNA sequence: TGTGCCAGCAGTTTTCGGTTCCCCACCGATAATTCACCCCTCCACTTT. It yields the protein CASSFRFPTDNSPLHF. The chain combines TRBV27 with TRBJ1-6, with D hard to call. V was pared by 3 bases and J by 5 bases, with 14 bases between. This CDR3 is 16 amino acids long. Germline V CDR1 and CDR2: MNHEY, SMNVEV (reference sequence).

This clone was counted once. J is TRBJ2-5 and V is TRBV29-1; maybe TRBD1 (7 bases). Trimming took 3 bases from V and 5 from J, leaving 13 bases between them. The CDR3 length is 13 residues. The germline CDR1 and CDR2 sequences are SQVTM and ANQGSEA. The CDR3 DNA is TGCAGCGTTGAGAAGGGGGCGGGGGAGACCCAGTACTTC. Translating it yields CSVEKGAGETQYF.

The chain has TRBV27 and TRBJ1-1; D is undetermined. The CDR3 spans 13 residues. The V and J ends lost 4 bases and 6 bases respectively, with 12 bases between them. In germline, CDR1 is MNHEY, CDR2 SMNVEV (reference sequence). CDR3 region: CASSSPLRAEAFF. In DNA, the CDR3 is TGTGCCAGCAGTTCCCCCCTACGAGCTGAAGCTTTCTTT.

This clone was seen a few times. This chain joins TRBV5-1 and TRBJ2-7, with 9 nucleotides matching TRBD2. This CDR3 comprises 15 residues. The V gene's germline CDR1 is SGHRS and CDR2 YFSETQ. Germline trimming cut 0 bases from V and 1 base from J; bases unmatched to any gene: 2. The CDR3 sequence: CASSLASGGSYEQYF. CDR3 bases: TGCGCCAGCAGCTTGGCGAGCGGGGGGTCCTACGAGCAGTACTTC.

The chain is built from TRBV19 and TRBJ2-3; 11 bases are a match to TRBD2. This CDR3 has 16 residues. Germline-derived CDR1 and CDR2 are LNHDA and SQIVND (reference sequence). The V and J ends lost 5 bases and 3 bases, in that order; junction bases with no gene match: 7. Here the CDR3 DNA reads TGTGCCAGTAGTCCTCTACTAGCGGGAGCGACAGATACGCAGTATTTT. This gives the protein CASSPLLAGATDTQYF.

This chain connects TRBV28 to TRBJ1-1; TRBD1 is a possible D gene (5 bases). Trimming stripped 2 bases from V and 1 base from J, with 11 bases between. Germline V gene lookup returns CDR1 MDHEN and CDR2 SYDVKM. The CDR3 spans 15 residues. The CDR3 DNA sequence: TGTGCCAGCAGTTTAGGGGGGAGCTGGAACACTGAAGCTTTCTTT. Translation: CASSLGGSWNTEAFF.

The chain recombines TRBV7-3 with TRBJ2-3; 10 bases are a match to TRBD1. The CDR3 loop spans 14 amino acids. With V trimmed by 2 bases and J by 7 bases, 3 bases remained unmatched. Germline V CDR1 and CDR2: SGHTA, FQGTGA. CDR3 nucleotide sequence: TGTGCCAGCAGCTTACGACAGGGGGCGAATACGCAGTATTTT. It yields the protein CASSLRQGANTQYF.

The chain recombines TRBV9 with TRBJ1-1, with D maybe TRBD1 (5 bases). Deletions cut 4 bases from V and 10 bases from J, with 17 bases between. CDR1 is SGDLS and CDR2 is YYNGEE in the germline V gene. This CDR3 region has 13 residues. The CDR3 DNA is TGTGCCAGCAGCCTCGGACTGGGGGAGGTAGCTTTCTTT. The encoded protein is CASSLGLGEVAFF.